One sample yielded the 26 T cell receptor beta chains listed below, sequenced in a study of blood T cell repertoires in COVID-19. Profiled with immunoSEQ multiplex PCR; TCRdb holds only in-frame clones, not every one. Found here are about 250,000 clones, around 85% of them singletons; the top ten hold 5% to 6.5%. Material for sequencing was peripheral blood. These receptors all come from a man over 45 with COVID-19, enrolled during active disease.

This chain uses TRBV7-9 with TRBJ2-1; perhaps TRBD1 as D (5 bases). Germline V lookup: CDR1 SEHNR, CDR2 FQNEAQ (reference sequence). V dropped 1 base and J dropped 6 bases, with 10 bases sitting between them. There are 14 residues in the CDR3. CDR3 protein: CASSLDFQGNEQFF. CDR3 coding DNA: TGTGCCAGCAGCTTAGATTTCCAGGGCAATGAGCAGTTCTTC.

J is TRBJ1-6 and V is TRBV6-5, with 7 positions matching TRBD1. V shed 6 bases and J 8 bases; nucleotides not matched to a gene: 7. This CDR3 contains 14 residues. Germline loops: CDR1 MNHEY, CDR2 SVGAGI. The CDR3 DNA reads TGTGCCAGCAGACACCGGGACAGAGATTCACCCCTCCACTTT. Its translation is CASRHRDRDSPLHF.

The chain couples TRBV5-4 to TRBJ1-1; D is possibly TRBD1 (5 bases). Germline loops: CDR1 SGHNT, CDR2 YYREEE (reference sequence). The V and J ends lost 0 bases and 3 bases respectively, with 15 bases between them. CDR3 length: 16 amino acids. CDR3 sequence: CASSLEGRGGDTEAFF. The CDR3 nucleotides are TGTGCCAGCAGCTTGGAAGGCCGCGGGGGTGACACTGAAGCTTTCTTT.

The rearrangement links TRBV4-2 to TRBJ2-1, with 12 bases identical to TRBD2. Trimming took 5 bases from V and 9 from J; bases not matched to a gene: 8. The length of the CDR3 is 15 residues. The germline CDR1 and CDR2 sequences are LGHNA and YNFKEQ. The CDR3 here is CASSTSSGGAGEQFF. CDR3 nucleotide sequence: TGTGCCAGCAGCACCTCTAGCGGGGGGGCGGGTGAGCAGTTCTTC.

The chain joins TRBV4-2 to TRBJ2-3, with unresolved D. This CDR3 has 13 amino acids. Trimming took 1 base from V and 6 from J, leaving 8 bases between them. Germline V gene lookup returns CDR1 LGHNA and CDR2 YNFKEQ. The CDR3: CASSQVEKDTQYF. DNA for the CDR3: TGTGCCAGCAGCCAAGTCGAGAAGGATACGCAGTATTTT.

The chain's CDR3 is CASIDSTGVYGYTF. The CDR3 DNA is TGTGCCAGCATCGATTCGACAGGGGTTTATGGCTACACCTTC. V gene TRBV28 combines with J gene TRBJ1-2, with 8 nucleotides matching TRBD1. Per germline, CDR1 MDHEN and CDR2 SYDVKM. The trim removed 7 bases at V and 5 bases at J, leaving 9 bases unmatched. The CDR3 is 14 amino acids.

The J gene is TRBJ2-2, the V gene TRBV4-3; 12 nucleotides line up with TRBD2. This CDR3 is 19 amino acids long. The V gene end was trimmed by 0 bases and the J gene end by 5 bases; junction bases not matched to a gene: 10. Germline loops: CDR1 LGHNA, CDR2 YSLEER. The CDR3 here is CASSQDLAGGALGTGELFF. The CDR3 nucleotides read TGCGCCAGCAGCCAAGATCTAGCGGGGGGGGCCTTAGGGACCGGGGAGCTGTTTTTT.

This clone was found a few times. The chain combines TRBV10-2 with TRBJ2-5; 12 bases map to TRBD1. The V and J ends lost 4 bases and 5 bases, in that order; junction bases with no gene match: 11. CDR1 and CDR2 from the germline V gene are WSHSY and SAAADI. The CDR3 runs to 17 residues. The CDR3 DNA reads as TGCGCCAGCAGTGTCTCCGGGACAGGGGGCATGGGGGAGACCCAGTACTTC. Protein product: CASSVSGTGGMGETQYF.

The chain is built from TRBV30 and TRBJ2-1; 9 nucleotides align to TRBD2. Trimming removed 0 bases from V and 2 bases from J; junction bases left unmatched: 8. This CDR3 is 17 amino acids long. CDR1 and CDR2 from the germline V gene are GTSNPN and SVGIG (reference sequence). The DNA for the CDR3 is TGTGCCTGGAGTGTACTGGGAGCGGGGGGTACCTACAATGAGCAGTTCTTC. Translating it yields CAWSVLGAGGTYNEQFF.

This chain links TRBV5-1 with TRBJ1-2; D remains ambiguous. V was pared by 1 base and J by 1 base, with 11 bases between. CDR3 length equals 15 residues. The V gene's germline CDR1 is SGHRS and CDR2 YFSETQ. CDR3 in amino acids: CASSLIGKDNYGYTF. In DNA, the CDR3 is TGCGCCAGCAGCTTGATCGGGAAAGATAACTATGGCTACACCTTC.

The CDR3 sequence: CASSLGTSAQETQYF. CDR3 DNA sequence: TGCGCCAGCAGCCTAGGGACTAGCGCGCAAGAGACCCAGTACTTC. The chain carries TRBV5-1 and TRBJ2-5; 10 nucleotides match TRBD2. Per germline, CDR1 SGHRS and CDR2 YFSETQ. The CDR3 is 15 residues long. V was clipped by 4 bases and J by 2 bases; unmatched bases: 5. Variable domain in full (rest from reference TRBV5-1 and TRBJ2-5): KAGVTQTPRYLIKTRGQQVTLSCSPISGHRSVSWYQQTPGQGLQFLFEYFSETQRNKGNFPGRFSGRQFSNSRSEMNVSTLELGDSALYLCASSLGTSAQETQYFGPGTRLLVL.

The gene calls are TRBV6-2 or TRBV6-3 and TRBJ1-2; D gene uncertain. From germline, CDR1 is MNHEY and CDR2 SVGEGT. CDR3 length: 16 amino acids. Trimming stripped 2 bases from V and 1 base from J, with 14 bases between. The CDR3: CASSYRARHINYGYTF. The CDR3 bases are TGTGCCAGCAGTTACCGCGCCCGACACATTAACTATGGCTACACCTTC.

The rearrangement uses TRBV27 and TRBJ1-2; 12 nucleotides line up with TRBD1. The CDR3 extends over 17 amino acids. The germline gives CDR1 MNHEY, CDR2 SMNVEV (reference sequence). Trimming removed 2 bases from V and 8 bases from J; junction bases left unmatched: 12. CDR3 sequence reads: CASSLVPIGTGGKGYTF. The CDR3 DNA reads TGTGCCAGCAGTTTAGTGCCGATCGGGACAGGGGGCAAGGGCTACACCTTC.

The chain has TRBV5-6 and TRBJ1-2; D unclear. The CDR3 totals 18 residues. Looked up from germline, CDR1 is SGHDT and CDR2 is YYEEEE. V was clipped by 3 bases and J by 4 bases, with 25 bases between them. CDR3 residues: CASSSGAGLDQSFYGYTF. The CDR3 region has the DNA TGTGCCAGCAGCTCCGGAGCGGGGTTGGATCAATCTTTCTATGGCTACACCTTC.

This clone was counted only a few times. The genes are TRBV2 and TRBJ1-1; D uncertain. In germline, CDR1 is SNHLY, CDR2 FYNNEI. CDR3 length equals 14 residues. Between the trimmed V and J ends, which lost 8 bases and 2 bases, there was a span of 15 bases. In nucleotides, the CDR3 is TGTGCCAGCCAATTAATAAGCCCAAACACTGAAGCTTTCTTT. Residues: CASQLISPNTEAFF. Supplemented by reference TRBV2 and TRBJ1-1, the full variable domain reads EPEVTQTPSHQVTQMGQEVILRCVPISNHLYFYWYRQILGQKVEFLVSFYNNEISEKSEIFDDQFSVERPDGSNFTLKIRSTKLEDSAMYFCASQLISPNTEAFFGQGTRLTVV.

J is TRBJ1-2 and V is TRBV14, with D uncertain. The CDR3 is made up of 13 amino acids. Germline V CDR1 and CDR2: SGHDN, FVKESK. V gave up 0 bases and J gave up 8 bases, with 10 bases separating them. CDR3 protein: CASSQESIAGYTF. DNA for the CDR3: TGTGCCAGCAGCCAAGAAAGCATCGCGGGCTACACCTTC.

This clone was seen a single time. This chain joins TRBV5-4 and TRBJ1-2; D uncertain. V was shortened by 4 bases and J by 4 bases, with 5 bases between the two germline ends. The germline CDR1 and CDR2 sequences are SGHNT and YYREEE (reference sequence). This CDR3 has 11 amino acids. CDR3 coding DNA: TGTGCCAGCAGCCACAGCTATGGCTACACCTTC. Amino acid sequence: CASSHSYGYTF.

The V call is TRBV29-1, the J call TRBJ1-3; D call uncertain. Germline V gene sequence: CDR1 SQVTM, CDR2 ANQGSEA. CDR3 length equals 15 residues. The V gene lost 4 bases and the J gene lost 0 bases, with 13 bases spanning the gap. CDR3 protein: CSVGQTVSSGNTIYF. CDR3 in DNA: TGCAGCGTTGGGCAGACTGTGAGCTCTGGAAACACCATATATTTT.

The gene calls are TRBV5-1 and TRBJ1-6, with 10 bases identical to TRBD1. With 0 bases clipped from V and 7 bases from J, the junction kept 10 bases outside the gene matches. CDR1 SGHRS and CDR2 YFSETQ come from the germline V gene. The CDR3 is 18 residues long. The CDR3 sequence is CASSLAGRQGARNSPLHF. The CDR3 DNA reads as TGCGCCAGCAGCTTGGCCGGGCGACAGGGGGCGAGAAATTCACCCCTCCACTTT. Using reference TRBV5-1 and TRBJ1-6 for the parts outside the CDR3, the full variable domain is KAGVTQTPRYLIKTRGQQVTLSCSPISGHRSVSWYQQTPGQGLQFLFEYFSETQRNKGNFPGRFSGRQFSNSRSEMNVSTLELGDSALYLCASSLAGRQGARNSPLHFGNGTRLTVT.

This clone appeared a few times. J is TRBJ2-1 and V is TRBV5-1; 9 bases align to TRBD2. The CDR3 is made up of 18 amino acids. The germline CDR1 and CDR2 sequences are SGHRS and YFSETQ. Trimming cost V 4 bases and J 5 bases; bases outside gene matches: 16. This chain's CDR3 is CASSLTGTSIWTHNEQFF. CDR3 bases: TGCGCCAGCAGCCTTACCGGGACTAGCATCTGGACGCACAATGAGCAGTTCTTC.

The chain carries TRBV12-5 and TRBJ2-1, with 8 bases identical to TRBD2. V trimming: 6 bases; J trimming: 4 bases; junction bases outside the gene matches: 8. The CDR3 spans 15 residues. The germline CDR1 and CDR2 sequences are LGHNT and FRNRAP. CDR3 residues: CASGRGGPSYNEQFF. CDR3 bases: TGTGCTAGTGGCCGGGGGGGGCCTTCTTACAATGAGCAGTTCTTC. Full variable domain (rest looked up from reference TRBV12-5 and TRBJ2-1): DARVTQTPRHKVTEMGQEVTMRCQPILGHNTVFWYRQTMMQGLELLAYFRNRAPLDDSGMPKDRFSAEMPDATLATLKIQPSEPRDSAVYFCASGRGGPSYNEQFFGPGTRLTVL.

For this clone: At the DNA level, this CDR3 is encoded by other sequences in the same sample as well. The gene calls are TRBV5-4 and TRBJ2-7; 7 bases fit TRBD1. The CDR3 runs to 15 residues. J was trimmed by 5 bases and V by 0 bases; bases with no gene match: 8. CDR1 SGHNT and CDR2 YYREEE come from the germline V gene (reference sequence). Written as DNA, the CDR3 is TGTGCCAGCAGCTTGGTGGGTGACAGGGACCACGAGCAGTACTTC. It translates to CASSLVGDRDHEQYF. The full variable domain, its missing parts supplied by reference TRBV5-4 and TRBJ2-7, is ETGVTQSPTHLIKTRGQQVTLRCSSQSGHNTVSWYQQALGQGPQFIFQYYREEENGRGNFPPRFSGLQFPNYSSELNVNALELDDSALYLCASSLVGDRDHEQYFGPGTRLTVT.

This clone occurred a few times. CDR3 residues: CASSNRRIIYNEQFF. CDR3 coding DNA: TGTGCCAGCAGCAACAGACGGATTATCTACAATGAGCAGTTCTTC. The chain employs TRBV7-9 and TRBJ2-1; the D is unclear. V shed 5 bases and J shed 3 bases, with 14 bases lying between them. Per the germline V gene, CDR1 is SEHNR and CDR2 is FQNEAQ (reference sequence). The CDR3 runs to 15 residues.

This clone was recorded only once. The chain is built from TRBV28 and TRBJ2-7; D remains unclear. CDR1 and CDR2 from the germline V gene are MDHEN and SYDVKM. The V and J ends lost 1 base and 0 bases respectively, with 13 bases between them. This CDR3 spans 16 amino acids. CDR3 protein: CASSLLGNLDSYEQYF. As DNA, the CDR3 is TGTGCCAGCAGTTTATTGGGTAATCTAGACTCCTACGAGCAGTACTTC.

The chain joins TRBV4-1 to TRBJ2-7, with 10 nucleotides matching TRBD2. Trimming removed 1 base from V and 5 bases from J; junction bases left unmatched: 2. This CDR3 is built from 14 residues. Germline values: CDR1 MGHRA, CDR2 YSYEKL. CDR3 bases: TGCGCCAGCAGCCAAGTTCTAGCGGGGGACGAGCAGTACTTC. It codes for CASSQVLAGDEQYF.

Ten or more counts support this clone. The J gene is TRBJ1-4, the V gene TRBV11-2; D is uncertain. The CDR3 spans 15 residues. The germline gives CDR1 SGHAT, CDR2 FQNNGV. The germline V and J ends were trimmed by 8 bases and 0 bases, with 13 bases remaining between them. CDR3 coding DNA: TGTGCCAGCTCCGGGAAGGTTGCAACTAATGAAAAACTGTTTTTT. It codes for CASSGKVATNEKLFF.